The rows below give T cell receptor beta chains drawn from one sample of a study of PD-1 blockade in classical Hodgkin lymphoma. This table comes from immunoSEQ multiplex PCR, and its TCRdb copy is limited to in-frame clones, with some not included. The sample records some 21,000 clones, roughly 94% being singletons. Sample: peripheral blood mononuclear cells (PBMCs). Receptors were obtained from a human donor with classical Hodgkin lymphoma. CDR3s leave out the opening cysteine and the closing phenylalanine or tryptophan.

v_gene: TRBV11-2; CDR3aa: ASSLVTGDSYEQY
v_gene: TRBV2; CDR3aa: ASSEAGGARETQY
v_gene: TRBV6-5; CDR3aa: ASSQEDSSYEQY
v_gene: TRBV7-3; CDR3aa: ASRGDSYEQY
v_gene: TRBV4-1; CDR3aa: ASSPVGIKEYNEQF
v_gene: TRBV6-4; CDR3aa: ASSDSGTSGEQF
v_gene: TRBV4-3; CDR3aa: ASSPGPQSTDTQY
v_gene: TRBV11-2; CDR3aa: ASSSYPGGGYTEAF
v_gene: TRBV4-1; CDR3aa: ASSAQQGTEQY
v_gene: TRBV6-6; CDR3aa: ASSSSGPGELF
v_gene: TRBV27; CDR3aa: ASSFGINYEQY
v_gene: TRBV28; CDR3aa: ASSFCLRGVRTEAF
v_gene: TRBV7-6; CDR3aa: ASSLGSGAGRYNEQF
v_gene: TRBV11-2; CDR3aa: ASSLRWSVRNTEAF
v_gene: TRBV14; CDR3aa: ASSQESLFVLGFRQY
v_gene: TRBV7-3; CDR3aa: ASSPGSNTGELF
v_gene: TRBV5-1; CDR3aa: ASKPSRQNEQY
v_gene: TRBV28; CDR3aa: ASSSPPTVGYEQY
v_gene: TRBV5-1; CDR3aa: ASSLIGLGPDTQY
v_gene: TRBV5-8; CDR3aa: ASSGFFNRGVEKLF
v_gene: TRBV10-1; CDR3aa: ARLWAPNYEQY
v_gene: TRBV9; CDR3aa: ASSDSGGREETQY
v_gene: TRBV4-2; CDR3aa: ASSQVWTNWEKLF
v_gene: TRBV7-2; CDR3aa: ASRIRGGSYEQY
v_gene: TRBV10-3; CDR3aa: AIRDSSYEQY
v_gene: TRBV28; CDR3aa: ASYSLERGGGDEQF
v_gene: TRBV19; CDR3aa: ASSMGRDEQF
v_gene: TRBV6-6; CDR3aa: ASSYRASGGKDTQY
v_gene: TRBV9; CDR3aa: ASSGSSGYTGELF
v_gene: TRBV9; CDR3aa: ASSVAASEVSF
v_gene: TRBV11-2; CDR3aa: ASSLVWRDSGNTIY
v_gene: TRBV10-3; CDR3aa: AIRTGGRASYEQY
v_gene: TRBV5-1; CDR3aa: ASSLEGGASGNTIY
v_gene: TRBV28; CDR3aa: ASSLWGVTDTQY
v_gene: TRBV7-9; CDR3aa: ASSHERTGGNEQY
v_gene: TRBV7-3; CDR3aa: ASSPTGTGPMNTEAF
v_gene: TRBV4-3; CDR3aa: ASSQDQPGLVIHEQF
v_gene: TRBV28; CDR3aa: ASSSLGTSMYEQY
v_gene: TRBV4-1; CDR3aa: ASSQILAGGPNTGELF
v_gene: TRBV9; CDR3aa: ASSVDVRGGKAGSYGYT
v_gene: TRBV9; CDR3aa: ASGQLAGGLGKNIQY
v_gene: TRBV6-4; CDR3aa: ASSPGTSGGTDTQY
v_gene: TRBV6-6; CDR3aa: ASSYSNPGWGYT
v_gene: TRBV6-1; CDR3aa: ASCLGIGRTDTQY
v_gene: TRBV5-1; CDR3aa: ASSLEVVRGTDTQY
v_gene: TRBV11-2; CDR3aa: ASSKKRTEYNEQF
v_gene: TRBV6-4; CDR3aa: ASGPEQSSYNEQF
v_gene: TRBV10-3; CDR3aa: ATGAATLTYEQY
v_gene: TRBV11-2; CDR3aa: ASSSGLAGGYDEQF
v_gene: TRBV4-3; CDR3aa: ASSQGPLGQGAGDTQY
v_gene: TRBV4-1; CDR3aa: ASSQGEGYSNQPQH
v_gene: TRBV7-9; CDR3aa: ASSLVPWAGGTEAF
v_gene: TRBV6-1; CDR3aa: ASSWTYQETQY
v_gene: TRBV15; CDR3aa: ATSRDPVNSPLH
v_gene: TRBV6-6; CDR3aa: ASSYDAPTYEQY